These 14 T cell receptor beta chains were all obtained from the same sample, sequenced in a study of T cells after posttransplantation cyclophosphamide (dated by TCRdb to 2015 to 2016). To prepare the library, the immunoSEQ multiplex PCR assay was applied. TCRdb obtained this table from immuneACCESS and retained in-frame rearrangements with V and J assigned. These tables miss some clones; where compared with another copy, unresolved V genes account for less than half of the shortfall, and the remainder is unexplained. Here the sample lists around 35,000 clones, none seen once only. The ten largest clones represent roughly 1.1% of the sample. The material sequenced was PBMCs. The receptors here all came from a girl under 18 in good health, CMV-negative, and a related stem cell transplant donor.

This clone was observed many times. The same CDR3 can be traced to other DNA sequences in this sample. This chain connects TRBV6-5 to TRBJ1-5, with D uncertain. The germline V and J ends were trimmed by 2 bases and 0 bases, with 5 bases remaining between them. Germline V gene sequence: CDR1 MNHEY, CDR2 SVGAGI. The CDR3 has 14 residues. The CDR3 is CASSYRGSNQPQHF. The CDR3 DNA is TGTGCCAGCAGTTACCGGGGTAGCAATCAGCCCCAGCATTTT.

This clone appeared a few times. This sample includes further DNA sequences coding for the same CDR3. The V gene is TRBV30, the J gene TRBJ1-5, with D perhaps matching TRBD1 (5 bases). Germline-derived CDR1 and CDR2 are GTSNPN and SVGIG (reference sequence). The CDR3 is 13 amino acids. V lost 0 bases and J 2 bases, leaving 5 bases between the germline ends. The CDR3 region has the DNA TGTGCCTGGAGTGTACAGGGCAATCAGCCCCAGCATTTT. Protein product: CAWSVQGNQPQHF.

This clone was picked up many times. The CDR3 region is CASSLTGSSYNEQFF. As DNA, the CDR3 is TGTGCCAGCAGCTTGACCGGGAGCTCCTACAATGAGCAGTTCTTC. The chain employs TRBV5-6 and TRBJ2-1, with a weak D call TRBD2 (6 bases). This CDR3 is 15 amino acids long. Germline values: CDR1 SGHDT, CDR2 YYEEEE. V was trimmed by 1 base and J by 0 bases, leaving 8 bases between them.

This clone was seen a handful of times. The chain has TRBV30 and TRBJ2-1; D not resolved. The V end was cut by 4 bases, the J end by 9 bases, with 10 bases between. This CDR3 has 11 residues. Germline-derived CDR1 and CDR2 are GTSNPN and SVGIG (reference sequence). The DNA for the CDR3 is TGTGCCTGGAAATCCGGTGTTGAGCAGTTCTTC. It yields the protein CAWKSGVEQFF.

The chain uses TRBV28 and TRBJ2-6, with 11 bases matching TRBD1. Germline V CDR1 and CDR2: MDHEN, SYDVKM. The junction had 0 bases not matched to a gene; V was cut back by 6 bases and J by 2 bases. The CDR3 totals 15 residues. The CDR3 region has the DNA TGTGCCAGCAGGGGACAGGGGGCTGGGGCCAACGTCCTGACTTTC. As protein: CASRGQGAGANVLTF.

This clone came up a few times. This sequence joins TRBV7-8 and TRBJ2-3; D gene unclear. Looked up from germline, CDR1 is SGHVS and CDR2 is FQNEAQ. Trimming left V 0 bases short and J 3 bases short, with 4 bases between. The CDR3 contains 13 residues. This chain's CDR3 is CASSLALTDTQYF. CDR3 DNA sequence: TGTGCCAGCAGCTTAGCGCTAACAGATACGCAGTATTTT.

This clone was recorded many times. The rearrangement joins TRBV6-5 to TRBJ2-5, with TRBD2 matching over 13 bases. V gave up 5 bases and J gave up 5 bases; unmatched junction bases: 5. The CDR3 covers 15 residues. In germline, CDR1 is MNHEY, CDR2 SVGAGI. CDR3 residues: CASSRLAGGKETQYF. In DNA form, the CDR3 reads TGTGCCAGCAGTCGACTAGCGGGGGGAAAGGAGACCCAGTACTTC.

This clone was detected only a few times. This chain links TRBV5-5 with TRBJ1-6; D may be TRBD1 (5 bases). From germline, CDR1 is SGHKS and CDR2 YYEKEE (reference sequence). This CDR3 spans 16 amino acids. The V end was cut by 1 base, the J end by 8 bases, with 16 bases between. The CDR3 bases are TGTGCCAGCAGCTTGATTCCATTGGGCAGGGATTCACCCCTCCACTTT. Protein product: CASSLIPLGRDSPLHF.

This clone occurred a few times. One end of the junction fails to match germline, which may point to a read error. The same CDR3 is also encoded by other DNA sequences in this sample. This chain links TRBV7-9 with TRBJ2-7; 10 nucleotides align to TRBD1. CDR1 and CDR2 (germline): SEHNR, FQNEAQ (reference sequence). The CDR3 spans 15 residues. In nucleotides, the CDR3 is TGCGCCAGCAGCTTACCTCGGGACAGGGGAGTAGAGCAGTACTTC. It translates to CASSLPRDRGVEQYF.

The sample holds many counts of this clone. In nucleotides, the CDR3 is TGCGCCAGCAGCTTGGACGTTTGGACAGGGGCGCGCACAGATACGCAGTATTTT. Translation gives CASSLDVWTGARTDTQYF. This sequence joins TRBV5-1 and TRBJ2-3, with 9 bases lining up with TRBD1. V lost 0 bases, J lost 1 base, and 9 bases stayed unmatched. Germline V gene lookup returns CDR1 SGHRS and CDR2 YFSETQ. This CDR3 has 18 amino acids.

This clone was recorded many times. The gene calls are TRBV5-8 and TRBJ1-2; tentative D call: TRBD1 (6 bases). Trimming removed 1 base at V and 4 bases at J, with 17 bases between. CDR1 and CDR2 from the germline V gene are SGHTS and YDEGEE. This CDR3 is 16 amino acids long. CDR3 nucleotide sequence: TGTGCCAGCAGCTTGTTCGGAACAGGGATTCGCTATGGCTACACCTTC. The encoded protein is CASSLFGTGIRYGYTF.

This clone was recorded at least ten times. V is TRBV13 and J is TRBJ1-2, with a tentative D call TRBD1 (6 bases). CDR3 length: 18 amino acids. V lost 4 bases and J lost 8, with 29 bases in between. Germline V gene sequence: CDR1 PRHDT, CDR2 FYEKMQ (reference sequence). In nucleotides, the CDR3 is TGTGCCAGCAGCTCAACACTACTGACCATACAGGGCACGGGGGGCTACACCTTC. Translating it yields CASSSTLLTIQGTGGYTF. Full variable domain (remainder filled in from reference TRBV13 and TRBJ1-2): AAGVIQSPRHLIKEKRETATLKCYPIPRHDTVYWYQQGPGQDPQFLISFYEKMQSDKGSIPDRFSAQQFSDYHSELNMSSLELGDSALYFCASSSTLLTIQGTGGYTFGSGTRLTVV.

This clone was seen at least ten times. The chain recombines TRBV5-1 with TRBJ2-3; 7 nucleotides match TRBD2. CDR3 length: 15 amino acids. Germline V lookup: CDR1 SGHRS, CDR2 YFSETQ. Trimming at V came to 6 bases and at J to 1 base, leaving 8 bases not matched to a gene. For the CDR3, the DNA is TGCGCCAGCAAGGGAGGGGCTCTTGGCACAGATACGCAGTATTTT. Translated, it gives CASKGGALGTDTQYF.

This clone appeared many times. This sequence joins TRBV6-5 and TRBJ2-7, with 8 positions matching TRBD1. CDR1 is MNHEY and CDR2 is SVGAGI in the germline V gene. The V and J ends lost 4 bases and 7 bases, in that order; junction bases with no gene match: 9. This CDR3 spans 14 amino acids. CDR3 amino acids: CASSWGQGAGEQYF. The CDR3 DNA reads TGTGCCAGCAGTTGGGGGCAGGGGGCAGGGGAGCAGTACTTC.